This is a list of T cell receptor beta chains from one sample in a study of T cells in Graves' hyperthyroidism and ophthalmopathy. TCRdb itself ran the multiplex PCR reads through MiXCR, one entry per CDR3 protein. Of 600,000 or so distinct CDR3 sequences in the sample, roughly 15% were seen once. Sequencing was carried out using blood. These receptors were taken from a woman under 40 with Graves' hyperthyroidism. The CDR3 runs from the conserved cysteine through the conserved F or W. The D gene is left open where the match is weak. Where a row states a size, it is once, few, many or the class of an expanded clone; other rows omit it.

CDR3 | DNA | J | D | V | size
CASSLSGRPYEQYF | TGTGCCAGCAGCTTAAGCGGACGGCCCTACGAGCAGTACTTC | TRBJ2-7 | - | TRBV11-3 | many
CASSFFGDTFF | TGTGCCAGCAGCTTCTTCGGGGATACGTTCTTC | TRBJ2-1 | - | TRBV11-3 | -
CASGGQSNNQPQHF | TGTGCCAGCGGGGGACAGAGTAACAATCAGCCCCAGCATTTT | TRBJ1-5 | TRBD1 | TRBV27 | many
CASSLDRGRKVGAEAFF | TGTGCCAGCAGCTTGGACAGGGGGCGGAAAGTCGGGGCTGAAGCTTTCTTT | TRBJ1-1 | TRBD1 | TRBV7-2 | few
CASTGRDSLYNEQFF | TGTGCCAGCACCGGCCGGGACTCCCTCTACAATGAGCAGTTCTTC | TRBJ2-1 | - | TRBV6-2/TRBV6-3 | -
CASSDDLTGEKLFF | TGTGCCAGCAGTGATGACCTGACGGGTGAAAAACTGTTTTTT | TRBJ1-4 | - | TRBV25-1 | -
CASRPPDRGNSPLHF | TGTGCCAGCAGACCTCCTGACAGGGGTAATTCACCCCTCCACTTT | TRBJ1-6 | TRBD1 | TRBV7-9 | few
CASSMTGGSNQPQHF | TGTGCCAGTAGTATGACAGGGGGTAGCAATCAGCCCCAGCATTTT | TRBJ1-5 | TRBD1 | TRBV19 | many
CASSLWAGGPYEQYF | TGTGCCAGCAGCTTATGGGCGGGAGGTCCCTACGAGCAGTACTTC | TRBJ2-7 | TRBD2 | TRBV7-2 | many
CASSSAPSGGYNEQFF | TGTGCCAGCAGTTCCGCCCCTAGCGGGGGATACAATGAGCAGTTCTTC | TRBJ2-1 | TRBD2 | TRBV6-2/TRBV6-3 | -